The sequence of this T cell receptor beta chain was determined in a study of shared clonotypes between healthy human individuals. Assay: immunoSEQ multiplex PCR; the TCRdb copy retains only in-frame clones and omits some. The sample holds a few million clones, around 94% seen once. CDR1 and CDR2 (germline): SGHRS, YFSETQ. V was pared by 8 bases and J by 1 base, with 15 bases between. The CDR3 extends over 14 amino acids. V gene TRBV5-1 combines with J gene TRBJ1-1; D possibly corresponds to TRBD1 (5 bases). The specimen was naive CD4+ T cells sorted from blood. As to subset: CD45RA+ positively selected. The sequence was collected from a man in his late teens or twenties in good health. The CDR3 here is CASGIGTRNTEAFF. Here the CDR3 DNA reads TGCGCCAGTGGAATAGGGACTCGGAACACTGAAGCTTTCTTT.